The clone carrying this TCR beta chain was found a few times. As yet, its antigen is unknown. These data come from a study of OX40 agonist ivuxolimab in advanced cancers. Looking at the study overall: Age averaged around 60 years (range 23 to 79), and more than 80% were male.

Study results and caveats: Undetermined was the antigen specificity of the expanded peripheral T cells.

Using immunoSEQ multiplex PCR, the repertoire was profiled, and TCRdb retains in-frame clones only, with some absent. The sample yields 78,000 or so clones, 92% seen once. The CDR3 is made up of 14 amino acids. V dropped 3 bases and J dropped 5; count of bases not matched to a gene: 5. Germline V gene sequence: CDR1 MNHEY, CDR2 SMNVEV (reference sequence). This chain connects TRBV27 to TRBJ1-1; TRBD1 aligns across 8 bases. Sequencing used CD4+ or CD8+ T cells sorted from blood, obtained in a trial of the OX40 agonist ivuxolimab. The sequence was collected from an adult with an advanced solid tumor such as melanoma, head and neck, liver or kidney cancer. The CDR3 loop is CASSFHRGETEAFF. Written as DNA, the CDR3 is TGTGCCAGCAGTTTCCACAGGGGGGAGACTGAAGCTTTCTTT.